The sample holds many counts of the clone carrying this T cell receptor (beta chain). What it binds is not known. The V end was cut by 7 bases, the J end by 6 bases, with 16 bases between. The germline gives CDR1 MNHEY, CDR2 SVGEGT. The CDR3 totals 14 residues. This entry is derived from a study of human T cells and chemical hapten exposure. Whole-study context: 0.01% DPC was applied to the upper back in patch tests, which were read at 6 days.

General study points: The formation of large CDR3 similarity clusters by expanded TCRs significantly exceeded that of controls.

Original processing methods: Sequenced samples showed a median of approximately 96,000 TCRs each, with counts running from around 24,000 to 710,000. TCRdb reanalysed the RACE reads using MiXCR and keeps one entry per CDR3 protein. Here the V and J calls rest on TCRdb's processing, not on the authors' analysis. The sample has 330,000 or so distinct CDR3 sequences, about 6% seen once. Specified time point: patch test 2, 6 weeks after DPC sensitization. The treatment is: therapeutic diphenylcyclopropenone sensitization with weekly scalp DPC. This specimen consisted of whole blood, obtained in connection with sensitization to the hapten diphenylcyclopropenone (DPC). This receptor was identified in a woman younger than 30 with alopecia areata. Some clones in this sample may be carry-over from other donors' samples. The rearrangement uses TRBV6-2 or TRBV6-3 and TRBJ1-5; D ambiguous. The chain's CDR3 is CASTPSWEGQPQHF. The CDR3 bases are TGTGCCAGCACCCCTTCGTGGGAAGGTCAGCCCCAGCATTTT.